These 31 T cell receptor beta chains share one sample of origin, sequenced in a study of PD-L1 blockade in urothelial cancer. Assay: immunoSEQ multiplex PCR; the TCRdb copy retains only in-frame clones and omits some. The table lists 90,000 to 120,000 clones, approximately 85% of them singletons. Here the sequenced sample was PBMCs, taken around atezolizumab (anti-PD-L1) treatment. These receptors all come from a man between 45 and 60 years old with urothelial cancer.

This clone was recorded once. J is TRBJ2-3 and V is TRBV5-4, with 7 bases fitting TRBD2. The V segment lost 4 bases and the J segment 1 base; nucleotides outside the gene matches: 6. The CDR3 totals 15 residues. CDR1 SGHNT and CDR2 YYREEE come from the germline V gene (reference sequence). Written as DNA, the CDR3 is TGTGCCAGCAGCCGCCGGGCGGGGGGCACAGATACGCAGTATTTT. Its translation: CASSRRAGGTDTQYF.

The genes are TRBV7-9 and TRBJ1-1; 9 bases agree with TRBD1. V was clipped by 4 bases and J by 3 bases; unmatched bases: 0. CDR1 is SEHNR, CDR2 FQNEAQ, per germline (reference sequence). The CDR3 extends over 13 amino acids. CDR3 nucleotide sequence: TGTGCCAGCAGCTGGACAGGGGACACTGAAGCTTTCTTT. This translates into CASSWTGDTEAFF. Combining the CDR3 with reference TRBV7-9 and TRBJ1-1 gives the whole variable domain DTGVSQNPRHKITKRGQNVTFRCDPISEHNRLYWYRQTLGQGPEFLTYFQNEAQLEKSRLLSDRFSAERPKGSFSTLEIQRTEQGDSAMYLCASSWTGDTEAFFGQGTRLTVV.

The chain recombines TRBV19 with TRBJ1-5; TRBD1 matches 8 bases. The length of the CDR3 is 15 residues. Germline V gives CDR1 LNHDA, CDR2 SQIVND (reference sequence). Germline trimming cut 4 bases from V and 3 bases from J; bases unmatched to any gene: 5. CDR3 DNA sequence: TGTGCCAGTAGTAAAGACAGGGGATCCAATCAGCCCCAGCATTTT. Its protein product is CASSKDRGSNQPQHF.

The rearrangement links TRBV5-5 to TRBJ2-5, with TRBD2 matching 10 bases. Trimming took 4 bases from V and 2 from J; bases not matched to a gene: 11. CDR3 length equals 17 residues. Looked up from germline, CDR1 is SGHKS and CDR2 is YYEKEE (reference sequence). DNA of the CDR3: TGTGCCAGCAGCCAAGACTTGCTGGGACTAGCGCAAGAGACCCAGTACTTC. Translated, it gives CASSQDLLGLAQETQYF.

The CDR3 DNA sequence: TGTGCCAGTAGTATTAGTAGCTCCTACAATGAGCAGTTCTTC. It is translated as CASSISSSYNEQFF. V gene TRBV19 combines with J gene TRBJ2-1, with D uncertain. The CDR3 has 14 residues. CDR1 and CDR2 from the germline V gene are LNHDA and SQIVND (reference sequence). V gave up 3 bases and J gave up 0 bases, with 6 bases separating them.

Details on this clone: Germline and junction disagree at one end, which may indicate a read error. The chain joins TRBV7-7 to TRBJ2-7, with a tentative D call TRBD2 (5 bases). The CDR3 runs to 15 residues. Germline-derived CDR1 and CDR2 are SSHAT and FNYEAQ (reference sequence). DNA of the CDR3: TGTGCTAGCAGCCAATCCTGGGGAGCGGACTACGAGCAGTACTTC. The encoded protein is CASSQSWGADYEQYF. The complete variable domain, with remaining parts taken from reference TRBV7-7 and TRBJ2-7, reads GAGVSQSPRYKVTKRGQDVTLRCDPISSHATLYWYQQALGQGPEFLTYFNYEAQPDKSGLPSDRFSAERPEGSISTLTIQRTEQRDSAMYRCASSQSWGADYEQYFGPGTRLTVT.

The CDR3 bases are TGTGCCAGCAGCCCAAGGACTAGCGGGACCCTTCAAGAGACCCAGTACTTC. The encoded protein is CASSPRTSGTLQETQYF. This chain connects TRBV7-9 to TRBJ2-5, with 12 positions matching TRBD2. Per germline, CDR1 SEHNR and CDR2 FQNEAQ (reference sequence). This CDR3 region has 17 residues. V was pared by 5 bases and J by 2 bases, with 9 bases of the junction left unmatched.

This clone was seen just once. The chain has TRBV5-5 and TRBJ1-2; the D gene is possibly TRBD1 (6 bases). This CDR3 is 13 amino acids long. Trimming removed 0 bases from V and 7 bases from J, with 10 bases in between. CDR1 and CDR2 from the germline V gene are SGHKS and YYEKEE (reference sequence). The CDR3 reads CASSLAGASGYTF. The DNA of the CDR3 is TGTGCCAGCAGCTTGGCAGGGGCCTCTGGCTACACCTTC. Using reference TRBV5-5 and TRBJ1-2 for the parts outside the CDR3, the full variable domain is DAGVTQSPTHLIKTRGQQVTLRCSPISGHKSVSWYQQVLGQGPQFIFQYYEKEERGRGNFPDRFSARQFPNYSSELNVNALLLGDSALYLCASSLAGASGYTFGSGTRLTVV.

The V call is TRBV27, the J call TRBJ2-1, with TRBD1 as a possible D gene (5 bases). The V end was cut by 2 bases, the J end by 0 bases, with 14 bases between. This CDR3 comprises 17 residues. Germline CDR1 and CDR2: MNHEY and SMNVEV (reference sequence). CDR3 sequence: CASSLGYRRSSYNEQFF. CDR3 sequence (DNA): TGTGCCAGCAGTTTAGGGTACAGGCGAAGCTCCTACAATGAGCAGTTCTTC.

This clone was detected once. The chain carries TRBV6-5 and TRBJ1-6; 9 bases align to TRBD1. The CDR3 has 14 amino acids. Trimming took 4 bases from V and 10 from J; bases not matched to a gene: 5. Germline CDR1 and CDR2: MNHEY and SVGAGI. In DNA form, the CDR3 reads TGTGCCAGCAGTTTTACAGGGGGCTGGTCACCCCTCCACTTT. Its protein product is CASSFTGGWSPLHF.

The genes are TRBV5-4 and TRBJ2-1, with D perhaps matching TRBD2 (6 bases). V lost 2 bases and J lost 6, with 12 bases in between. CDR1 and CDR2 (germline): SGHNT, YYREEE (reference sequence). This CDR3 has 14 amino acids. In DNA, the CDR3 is TGTGCCAGCAGCTTCCAAGCGGGCTCCAATGAGCAGTTCTTC. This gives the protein CASSFQAGSNEQFF.

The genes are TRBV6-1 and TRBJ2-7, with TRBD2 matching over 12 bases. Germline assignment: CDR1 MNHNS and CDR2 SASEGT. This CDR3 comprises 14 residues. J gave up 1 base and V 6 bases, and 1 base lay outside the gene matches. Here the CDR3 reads CASRLAGGSYEQYF. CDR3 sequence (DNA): TGTGCCAGCAGACTAGCGGGAGGATCCTACGAGCAGTACTTC.

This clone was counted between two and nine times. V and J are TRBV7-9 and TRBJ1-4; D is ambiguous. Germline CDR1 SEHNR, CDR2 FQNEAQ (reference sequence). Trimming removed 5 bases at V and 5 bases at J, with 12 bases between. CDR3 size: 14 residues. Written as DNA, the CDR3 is TGTGCCAGCAGCACTGGACTGACCAATGAAAAACTGTTTTTT. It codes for CASSTGLTNEKLFF.

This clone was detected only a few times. DNA for the CDR3: TGTGCCAGCAGCTTAAATCGACGGGAATCTGAGCAGTTCTTC. Its translation: CASSLNRRESEQFF. The chain employs TRBV7-2 and TRBJ2-1, with D maybe TRBD2 (5 bases). With 2 bases removed from V and 9 bases from J, the gap between germline ends came to 14 bases. The CDR3 is made up of 14 amino acids. The V gene's germline CDR1 is SGHTA and CDR2 FQGNSA.

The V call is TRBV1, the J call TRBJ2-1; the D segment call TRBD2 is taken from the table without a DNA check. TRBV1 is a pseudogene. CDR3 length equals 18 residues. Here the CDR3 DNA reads TGCACCAGCAGCCTCTCCGGGACTAACCTTAAATCCTACAATGAGCAGTTCTTC. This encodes CTSSLSGTNLKSYNEQFF.

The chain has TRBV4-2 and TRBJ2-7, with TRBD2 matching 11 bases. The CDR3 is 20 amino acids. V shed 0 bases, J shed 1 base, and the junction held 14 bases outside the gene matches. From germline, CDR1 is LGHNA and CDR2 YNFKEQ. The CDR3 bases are TGTGCCAGCAGCCAAGATTCCCGACTAGCGGGAACCCACCCATCCTACGAGCAGTACTTC. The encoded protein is CASSQDSRLAGTHPSYEQYF.

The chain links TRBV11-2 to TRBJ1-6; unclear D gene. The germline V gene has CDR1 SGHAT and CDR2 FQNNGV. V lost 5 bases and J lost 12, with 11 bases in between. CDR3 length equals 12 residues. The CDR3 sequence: CASSPRVKPLHF. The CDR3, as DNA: TGTGCCAGCAGCCCACGGGTAAAACCCCTCCACTTT.

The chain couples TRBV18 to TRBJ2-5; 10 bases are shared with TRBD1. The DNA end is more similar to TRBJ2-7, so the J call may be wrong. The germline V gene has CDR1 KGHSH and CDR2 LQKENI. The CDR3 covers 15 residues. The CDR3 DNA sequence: TGTGCCAGCTCACACCGACAGGGGGCCGGCAACGAGCAGTACTTC. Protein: CASSHRQGAGNEQYF.

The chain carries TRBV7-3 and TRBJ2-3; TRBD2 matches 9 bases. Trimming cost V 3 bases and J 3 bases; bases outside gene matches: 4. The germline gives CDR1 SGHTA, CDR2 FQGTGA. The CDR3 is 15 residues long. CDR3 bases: TGTGCCAGCAGCTTTAGCGGGAGTGGTACAGATACGCAGTATTTT. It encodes CASSFSGSGTDTQYF.

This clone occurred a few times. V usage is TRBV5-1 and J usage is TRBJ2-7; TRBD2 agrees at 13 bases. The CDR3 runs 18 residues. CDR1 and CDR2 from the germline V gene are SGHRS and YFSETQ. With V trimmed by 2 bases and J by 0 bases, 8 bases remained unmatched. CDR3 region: CASSFLGTSGTNSYEQYF. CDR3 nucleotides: TGCGCCAGCAGCTTCCTGGGGACTAGCGGGACTAACTCCTACGAGCAGTACTTC.

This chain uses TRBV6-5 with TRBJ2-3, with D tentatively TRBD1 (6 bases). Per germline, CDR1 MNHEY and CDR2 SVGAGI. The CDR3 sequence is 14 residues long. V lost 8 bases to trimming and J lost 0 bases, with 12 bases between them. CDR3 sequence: CASWGRASTDTQYF. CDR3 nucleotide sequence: TGTGCCAGCTGGGGGCGAGCTAGCACAGATACGCAGTATTTT.

For the CDR3, the DNA is TGTGCCAGCTCAGAGGGGGTAGCAAATCAGCCCCAGCATTTT. Amino acid sequence: CASSEGVANQPQHF. This chain joins TRBV18 and TRBJ1-5, with D possibly TRBD1 on 6 matching bases. Germline assignment: CDR1 KGHSH and CDR2 LQKENI. Deletions cut 5 bases from V and 4 bases from J, with 12 bases between. The CDR3 runs 14 residues.

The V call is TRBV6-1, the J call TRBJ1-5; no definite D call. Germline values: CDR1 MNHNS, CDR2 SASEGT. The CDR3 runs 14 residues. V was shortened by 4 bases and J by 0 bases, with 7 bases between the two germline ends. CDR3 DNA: TGTGCCAGCAGTGTTCCCGTTAGCAATCAGCCCCAGCATTTT. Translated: CASSVPVSNQPQHF.

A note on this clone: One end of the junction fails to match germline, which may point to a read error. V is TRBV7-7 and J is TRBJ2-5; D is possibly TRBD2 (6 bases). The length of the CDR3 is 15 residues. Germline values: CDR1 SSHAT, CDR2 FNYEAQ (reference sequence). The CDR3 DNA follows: TGTGCTAGCAGCCCCCTTGGGGGGACCAAAGAGACCCAGTACTTC. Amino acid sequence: CASSPLGGTKETQYF.

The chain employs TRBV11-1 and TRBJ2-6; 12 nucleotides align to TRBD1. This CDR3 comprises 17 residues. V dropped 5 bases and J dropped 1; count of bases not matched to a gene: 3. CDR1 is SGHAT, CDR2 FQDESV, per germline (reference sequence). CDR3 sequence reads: CASSTGQGASGANVLTF. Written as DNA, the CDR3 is TGTGCCAGCAGCACGGGACAGGGGGCGTCTGGGGCCAACGTCCTGACTTTC.

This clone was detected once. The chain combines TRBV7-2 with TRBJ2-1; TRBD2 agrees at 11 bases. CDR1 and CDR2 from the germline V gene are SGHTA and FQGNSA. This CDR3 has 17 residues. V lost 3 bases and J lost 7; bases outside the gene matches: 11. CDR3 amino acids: CASSLVSGRALANEQFF. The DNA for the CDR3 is TGTGCCAGCAGCTTGGTTAGCGGGAGGGCCTTAGCAAATGAGCAGTTCTTC.

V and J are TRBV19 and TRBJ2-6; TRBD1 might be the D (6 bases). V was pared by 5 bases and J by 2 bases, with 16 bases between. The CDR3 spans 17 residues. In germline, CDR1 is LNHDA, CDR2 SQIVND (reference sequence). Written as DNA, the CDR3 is TGTGCCAGTAGTGCCGGACAGAATCCCACTGGGGCCAACGTCCTGACTTTC. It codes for CASSAGQNPTGANVLTF.

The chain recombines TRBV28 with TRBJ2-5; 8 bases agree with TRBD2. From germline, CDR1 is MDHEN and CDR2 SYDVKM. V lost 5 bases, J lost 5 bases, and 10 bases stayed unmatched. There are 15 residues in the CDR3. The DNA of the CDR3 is TGTGCCAGCAGTCCGCCGGGGGGGAGGGGGGAGACCCAGTACTTC. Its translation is CASSPPGGRGETQYF.

The CDR3 nucleotides read TGTGCCGCCCGGGGTCAGGAGACCCAGTACTTC. This translates into CAARGQETQYF. The J gene is TRBJ2-5, the V gene TRBV2, with a tentative D call TRBD2 (5 bases). This CDR3 spans 11 amino acids. V was cut by 11 bases and J by 5 bases, with 12 bases left in between. Looked up from germline, CDR1 is SNHLY and CDR2 is FYNNEI.

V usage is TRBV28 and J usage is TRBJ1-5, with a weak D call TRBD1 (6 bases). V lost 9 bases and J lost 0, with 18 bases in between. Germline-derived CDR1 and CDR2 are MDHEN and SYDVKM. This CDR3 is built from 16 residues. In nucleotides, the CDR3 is TGTGCCAGTAAAGTCCAGGGGTCGTATAGCAATCAGCCCCAGCATTTT. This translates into CASKVQGSYSNQPQHF. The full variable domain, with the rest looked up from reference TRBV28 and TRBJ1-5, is DVKVTQSSRYLVKRTGEKVFLECVQDMDHENMFWYRQDPGLGLRLIYFSYDVKMKEKGDIPEGYSVSREKKERFSLILESASTNQTSMYLCASKVQGSYSNQPQHFGDGTRLSIL.

The chain's CDR3 is CASSHGLAGVYEQYF. The CDR3 DNA follows: TGTGCCAGCAGCCATGGCCTAGCGGGAGTGTACGAGCAGTACTTC. This rearrangement joins TRBV6-5 to TRBJ2-7; 10 bases are a match to TRBD2. CDR3 length: 15 residues. The V and J ends lost 6 bases and 4 bases, in that order; junction bases with no gene match: 9. Germline CDR1 MNHEY, CDR2 SVGAGI.